This T cell receptor (beta chain) was obtained from a study of CD8+CD57+ T cells in acquired aplastic anemia. About the study: Across the sorted CD4+ and CD8+ cells, DNA amounts averaged roughly 3 ug. As sequenced from healthy donors, CD4+ cells averaged roughly 10 million reads.

The study's findings and limits: Patients showed no significant difference from controls in CD8+ Simpson's diversity. The same twenty-nine CD8+ CDR3 sequences occurred in patients and in controls.

Worth noting for this clonotype: Antigen: not known.

For CDR3 and TCR beta VDJ profiling, genomic DNA was the template used. MiXCR was run by TCRdb on the reads, yielding one entry per CDR3 protein. The repertoire holds about 400,000 distinct CDR3 sequences, 65% to 80% seen once, with 4% in the top ten. The sequence was obtained from a human donor in good health, serving as a control. Sequenced material: sorted CD4+, CD8+, or CD8+CD57+ T cells (not recorded which) from PBMCs.

CDR3 region: CASSSTGTGVSPLHFNVLTF. The CDR3 coding sequence is TGTGCCAGCAGCTCTACCGGGACAGGGGTTTCCCCCCTTCACTTTAACGTCCTGACTTTC. The chain links TRBV2 to TRBJ2-6; 10 bases map to TRBD1. The CDR3 loop spans 20 amino acids. Looked up from germline, CDR1 is SNHLY and CDR2 is FYNNEI. The V and J ends lost 6 bases and 10 bases, in that order; junction bases with no gene match: 24.